The 21 T cell receptor beta chains listed next were all sequenced from one sample in a study of blood T cell repertoires in COVID-19. Clones were sequenced by immunoSEQ multiplex PCR, and TCRdb holds only the in-frame ones, with some missing. The sample lists 250,000 to 300,000 clones, approximately 82% occurring once. The sequencing sample was made of PBMCs or T cells enriched from blood (not recorded which). These receptors were obtained from a man in his forties who had been exposed to COVID-19.

V and J are TRBV18 and TRBJ2-1; perhaps TRBD2 as D (6 bases). Germline V gene data show CDR1 as KGHSH and CDR2 as LQKENI. The CDR3 sequence is 18 residues long. V was cut by 2 bases and J by 5 bases, with 22 bases left in between. CDR3 DNA: TGTGCCAGCTCACCAATTATCCGCCCCGGGACTGCGAACAATGAGCAGTTCTTC. This codes for CASSPIIRPGTANNEQFF. Full variable domain (missing parts from reference TRBV18 and TRBJ2-1): NAGVMQNPRHLVRRRGQEARLRCSPMKGHSHVYWYRQLPEEGLKFMVYLQKENIIDESGMPKERFSAEFPKEGPSILRIQQVVRGDSAAYFCASSPIIRPGTANNEQFFGPGTRLTVL.

The chain uses TRBV2 and TRBJ2-3, with no clear D. V gave up 4 bases and J gave up 2 bases, with 4 bases separating them. CDR1 and CDR2 (germline): SNHLY, FYNNEI. The CDR3 contains 12 residues. CDR3 residues: CASSGYTDTQYF. In DNA, the CDR3 is TGTGCCAGCAGTGGTTACACAGATACGCAGTATTTT. The full variable domain, completed using reference TRBV2 and TRBJ2-3, is EPEVTQTPSHQVTQMGQEVILRCVPISNHLYFYWYRQILGQKVEFLVSFYNNEISEKSEIFDDQFSVERPDGSNFTLKIRSTKLEDSAMYFCASSGYTDTQYFGPGTRLTVL.

This clone was seen a few times. The V gene is TRBV20-1, the J gene TRBJ2-5; TRBD2 matches 9 bases. Germline V gene sequence: CDR1 DFQATT, CDR2 SNEGSKA (reference sequence). V was clipped by 3 bases and J by 2 bases; unmatched bases: 4. CDR3 size: 14 residues. CDR3 DNA: TGCAGTGCTAGTACCAGCGGGAGGCAAGAGACCCAGTACTTC. Protein product: CSASTSGRQETQYF.

The genes are TRBV7-9 and TRBJ2-7, with 7 bases aligning to TRBD2. J gave up 3 bases and V 10 bases, and 9 bases lay outside the gene matches. CDR1 is SEHNR, CDR2 FQNEAQ, per germline (reference sequence). The CDR3 has 13 amino acids. CDR3 DNA sequence: TGTGCCACCAAGCGGGGTAGCGGCTACGAGCAGTACTTC. It is translated as CATKRGSGYEQYF.

The chain is built from TRBV29-1 and TRBJ1-2, with D uncertain. From germline, CDR1 is SQVTM and CDR2 ANQGSEA. V was cut by 6 bases and J by 0 bases, with 5 bases left in between. The CDR3 sequence is 11 residues long. CDR3 region: CSVRANYGYTF. The CDR3, as DNA: TGCAGCGTGAGGGCTAACTATGGCTACACCTTC.

V is TRBV19 and J is TRBJ2-3; D remains ambiguous. The germline gives CDR1 LNHDA, CDR2 SQIVND (reference sequence). The CDR3 contains 12 residues. The V end lost 5 bases, the J end lost 6 bases, and 9 bases lay between the germline ends. CDR3 nucleotides: TGTGCCAGTAGTCAAGATCGGGATACGCAGTATTTT. It yields the protein CASSQDRDTQYF.

The genes are TRBV13 and TRBJ2-7, with 8 bases matching TRBD2. The germline V gene has CDR1 PRHDT and CDR2 FYEKMQ (reference sequence). CDR3 size: 13 residues. The trim removed 8 bases at V and 2 bases at J, leaving 5 bases unmatched. The CDR3 loop is CASARSGTYEQYF. The CDR3 coding sequence is TGTGCCAGCGCCCGTAGCGGGACCTACGAGCAGTACTTC.

This rearrangement joins TRBV9 to TRBJ2-1, with TRBD2 identical over 10 bases. Losses at the gene ends were 0 bases for V and 3 bases for J; bases not matched to a gene: 9. The CDR3 loop spans 18 amino acids. Germline assignment: CDR1 SGDLS and CDR2 YYNGEE. CDR3 nucleotides: TGTGCCAGCAGCGTAGCTTCTACCCTAGCGGGAGTCTACAATGAGCAGTTCTTC. Its protein product is CASSVASTLAGVYNEQFF.

The chain joins TRBV5-1 to TRBJ2-3; 10 bases align to TRBD2. Germline CDR1 is SGHRS and CDR2 is YFSETQ. Losses at the gene ends were 0 bases for V and 8 bases for J; bases not matched to a gene: 9. The CDR3 extends over 16 amino acids. CDR3 residues: CASSLVEAGGPATQYF. The CDR3 region has the DNA TGCGCCAGCAGCTTGGTCGAAGCGGGAGGGCCTGCTACGCAGTATTTT.

V and J are TRBV10-2 and TRBJ2-3; 9 positions agree with TRBD2. Germline assignment: CDR1 WSHSY and CDR2 SAAADI. The CDR3 has 19 amino acids. The V segment lost 10 bases and the J segment 0 bases; nucleotides outside the gene matches: 20. CDR3 residues: CATRMPSSGTLTSTDTQYF. The CDR3 DNA reads as TGCGCCACCAGAATGCCCTCTAGCGGGACCTTAACTAGCACAGATACGCAGTATTTT.

This clone was seen at least ten times. This sequence joins TRBV5-1 and TRBJ2-5, with D uncertain. Germline CDR1 reads SGHRS; CDR2 reads YFSETQ. V lost 0 bases and J 2 bases, leaving 8 bases between the germline ends. The CDR3 length is 14 residues. The CDR3 nucleotides read TGCGCCAGCAGCTTGGCATCCAGGCAAGAGACCCAGTACTTC. This translates into CASSLASRQETQYF.

The V and J genes are TRBV7-9 and TRBJ2-2, with a possible D match to TRBD1 (6 bases). This CDR3 region has 17 residues. Germline V gene lookup returns CDR1 SEHNR and CDR2 FQNEAQ (reference sequence). The V and J ends lost 5 bases and 1 base respectively, with 17 bases between them. CDR3 loop: CASSQTPQGLNTGELFF. In DNA form, the CDR3 reads TGTGCCAGCAGCCAAACCCCACAGGGTTTGAACACCGGGGAGCTGTTTTTT.

The chain combines TRBV7-9 with TRBJ2-5; D gene unclear. In germline, CDR1 is SEHNR, CDR2 FQNEAQ (reference sequence). V was pared by 7 bases and J by 5 bases, with 11 bases between. The CDR3 is made up of 12 amino acids. CDR3 bases: TGTGCCAGCAACTCACCTGCCGAGACCCAGTACTTC. Translation: CASNSPAETQYF.

This clone was recorded once. The gene calls are TRBV5-1 and TRBJ2-7; possibly TRBD1 for D (5 bases). Germline V CDR1 and CDR2: SGHRS, YFSETQ. Trimming took 4 bases from V and 2 from J, leaving 10 bases between them. The CDR3 loop spans 13 amino acids. The CDR3, as DNA: TGCGCCAGCAGCGTTGACAGAACCTACGAGCAGTACTTC. Its protein is CASSVDRTYEQYF.

This clone was seen more than once but under ten times. This chain connects TRBV7-8 to TRBJ1-5; TRBD1 might be the D (5 bases). CDR3 length equals 14 residues. V shed 0 bases and J shed 4 bases, with 7 bases lying between them. Germline V lookup: CDR1 SGHVS, CDR2 FQNEAQ. Here the CDR3 DNA reads TGTGCCAGCAGCTTAGCAGGGACTAATCAGCCCCAGCATTTT. It yields the protein CASSLAGTNQPQHF. The full variable domain, completed using reference TRBV7-8 and TRBJ1-5, is GAGVSQSPRYKVAKRGQDVALRCDPISGHVSLFWYQQALGQGPEFLTYFQNEAQLDKSGLPSDRFFAERPEGSVSTLKIQRTQQEDSAVYLCASSLAGTNQPQHFGDGTRLSIL.

The rearrangement links TRBV6-5 to TRBJ2-5, with D perhaps TRBD2 (5 bases). Trimming left V 6 bases short and J 2 bases short, with 13 bases between. CDR3 length: 14 residues. Germline V gene lookup returns CDR1 MNHEY and CDR2 SVGAGI. The CDR3 nucleotides are TGTGCCAGCAGGAGGCTTGGAGGTCAAGAGACCCAGTACTTC. It specifies CASRRLGGQETQYF.

This chain links TRBV5-6 with TRBJ1-4; TRBD1 agrees at 8 bases. Trimming at V came to 3 bases and at J to 6 bases, leaving 7 bases not matched to a gene. Germline V lookup: CDR1 SGHDT, CDR2 YYEEEE. CDR3 length: 15 amino acids. The CDR3 protein is CASSSGQGPYEKLFF. CDR3 bases: TGTGCCAGCAGCTCAGGACAGGGCCCCTATGAAAAACTGTTTTTT. Full variable domain (remainder filled in from reference TRBV5-6 and TRBJ1-4): DAGVTQSPTHLIKTRGQQVTLRCSPKSGHDTVSWYQQALGQGPQFIFQYYEEEERQRGNFPDRFSGHQFPNYSSELNVNALLLGDSALYLCASSSGQGPYEKLFFGSGTQLSVL.

As for this clone: The sample holds other DNA sequences that translate to the same CDR3. V usage is TRBV19 and J usage is TRBJ1-2; a possible D gene is TRBD1 (6 bases). Trimming shortened V by 7 bases and J by 4 bases, and 13 bases separated the two germline ends. This CDR3 has 13 residues. Per germline, CDR1 LNHDA and CDR2 SQIVND (reference sequence). The CDR3 bases are TGTGCCAGTACCGAGGGGGGGGTCTATGGCTACACCTTC. This codes for CASTEGGVYGYTF.

V is TRBV6-5 and J is TRBJ2-3; D possibly corresponds to TRBD2 (5 bases). Deletions cut 11 bases from V and 1 base from J, with 16 bases between. Germline CDR1 and CDR2: MNHEY and SVGAGI. The CDR3 runs to 14 residues. The chain's CDR3 is CASQAARGTDTQYF. Here the CDR3 DNA reads TGTGCCTCCCAAGCGGCGCGAGGCACAGATACGCAGTATTTT.

In this sample, this clone turned up once. The chain joins TRBV2 to TRBJ1-2, with D possibly being TRBD1 (5 bases). Germline CDR1 is SNHLY and CDR2 is FYNNEI. This CDR3 is built from 12 residues. Between the trimmed V and J ends, which lost 2 bases and 13 bases, there was a span of 14 bases. CDR3 DNA: TGTGCCAGCAGTGAATCTCGCAGGGCTTCCACCTTC. Protein product: CASSESRRASTF.

This clone was detected once. This sequence joins TRBV11-3 and TRBJ1-2; D possibly corresponds to TRBD1 (6 bases). The CDR3 is 14 residues long. The ends were cut back, 8 bases at V and 5 bases at J, with 18 bases in the middle. Germline V gene sequence: CDR1 SGHNT, CDR2 YENEEA. The CDR3 here is CASGTRGSRYGYTF. The CDR3 bases are TGTGCCAGCGGAACTAGGGGGTCCCGATATGGCTACACCTTC. The entire variable domain, with the rest obtained from reference TRBV11-3 and TRBJ1-2, is as follows: EAGVVQSPRYKIIEKKQPVAFWCNPISGHNTLYWYLQNLGQGPELLIRYENEEAVDDSQLPKDRFSAERLKGVDSTLKIQPAELGDSAVYLCASGTRGSRYGYTFGSGTRLTVV.